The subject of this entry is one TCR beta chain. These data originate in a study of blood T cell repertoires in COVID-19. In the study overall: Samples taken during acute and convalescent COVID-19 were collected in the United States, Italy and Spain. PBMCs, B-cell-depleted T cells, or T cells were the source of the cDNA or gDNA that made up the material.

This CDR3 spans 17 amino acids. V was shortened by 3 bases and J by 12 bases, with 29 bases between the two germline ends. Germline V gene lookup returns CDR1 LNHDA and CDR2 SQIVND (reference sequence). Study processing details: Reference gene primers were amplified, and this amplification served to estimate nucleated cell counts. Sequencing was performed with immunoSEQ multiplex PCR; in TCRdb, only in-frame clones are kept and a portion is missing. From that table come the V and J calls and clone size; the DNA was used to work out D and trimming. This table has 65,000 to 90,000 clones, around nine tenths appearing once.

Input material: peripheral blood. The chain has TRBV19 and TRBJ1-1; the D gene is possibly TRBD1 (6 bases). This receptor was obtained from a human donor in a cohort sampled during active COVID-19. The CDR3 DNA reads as TGTGCCAGTAGTATCGATAAGGCCAGGGGAGTATGGGAAAAGACTTTCTTT. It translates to CASSIDKARGVWEKTFF.